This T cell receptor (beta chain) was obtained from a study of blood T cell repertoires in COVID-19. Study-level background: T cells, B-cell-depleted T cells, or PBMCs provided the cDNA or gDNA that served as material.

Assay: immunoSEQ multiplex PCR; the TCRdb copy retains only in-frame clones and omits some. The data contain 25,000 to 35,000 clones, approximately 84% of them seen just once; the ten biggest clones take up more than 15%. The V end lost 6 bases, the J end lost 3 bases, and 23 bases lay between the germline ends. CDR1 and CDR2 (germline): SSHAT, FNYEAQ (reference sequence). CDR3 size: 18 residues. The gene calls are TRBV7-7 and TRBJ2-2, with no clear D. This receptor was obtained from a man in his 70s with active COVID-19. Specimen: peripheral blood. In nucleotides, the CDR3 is TGTGCCAGCAGTCGCCCTCGTAGAAAAAAGAAATACACCGGGGAGCTGTTTTTT. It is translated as CASSRPRRKKKYTGELFF.